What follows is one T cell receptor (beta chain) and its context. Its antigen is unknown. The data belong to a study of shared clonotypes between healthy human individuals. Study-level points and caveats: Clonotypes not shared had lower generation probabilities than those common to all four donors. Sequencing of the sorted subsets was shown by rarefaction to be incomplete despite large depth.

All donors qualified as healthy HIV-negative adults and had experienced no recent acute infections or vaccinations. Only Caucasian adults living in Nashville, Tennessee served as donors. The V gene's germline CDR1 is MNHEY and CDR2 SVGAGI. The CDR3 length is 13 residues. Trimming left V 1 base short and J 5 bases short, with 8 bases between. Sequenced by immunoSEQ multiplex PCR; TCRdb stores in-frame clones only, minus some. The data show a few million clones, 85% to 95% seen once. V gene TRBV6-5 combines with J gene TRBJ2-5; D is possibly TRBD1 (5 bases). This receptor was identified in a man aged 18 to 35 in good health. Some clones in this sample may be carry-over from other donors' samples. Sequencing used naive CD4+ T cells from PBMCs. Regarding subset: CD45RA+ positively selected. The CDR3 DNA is TGTGCCAGCAGTTACTATGGGGCGGAGACCCAGTACTTC. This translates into CASSYYGAETQYF.